This T cell receptor (beta chain) originates from a study of T cell responses to AZD1222 COVID-19 vaccine. With respect to this clone: Its target is unknown. One end of the junction is discordant with germline, which a read error may explain.

Study-level points and caveats: White British ancestry dominated among donors, who included more females, and clonal diversity was possibly underestimated. Unmutated variant regions reportedly attract nearly half of all spike-specific TCRs. The CD4 TCRs associated with vaccination extended across spike and predominated at 160-218 and 743-854. Among those given AZD1222, only five or six were seropositive at baseline.

Per germline, CDR1 LNHDA and CDR2 SQIVND (reference sequence). The CDR3 contains 14 residues. The assay was immunoSEQ multiplex PCR, and TCRdb's table has in-frame clones only and misses some. Of tens of thousands of clones detected, around nine tenths appear once; the ten largest clones hold 6.3%. The sample here was peripheral blood, taken 28 days after the second dose of the MenACWY control vaccine. The chain links TRBV19 to TRBJ2-1; no definite D call. The origin of this receptor is an adult who received the MenACWY meningococcal vaccine as a control. The CDR3 DNA sequence: TGTGCCAGTAGTGTAGATAGAAGCTACAATGAGCAGTTCTTC. Translation gives CASSVDRSYNEQFF.